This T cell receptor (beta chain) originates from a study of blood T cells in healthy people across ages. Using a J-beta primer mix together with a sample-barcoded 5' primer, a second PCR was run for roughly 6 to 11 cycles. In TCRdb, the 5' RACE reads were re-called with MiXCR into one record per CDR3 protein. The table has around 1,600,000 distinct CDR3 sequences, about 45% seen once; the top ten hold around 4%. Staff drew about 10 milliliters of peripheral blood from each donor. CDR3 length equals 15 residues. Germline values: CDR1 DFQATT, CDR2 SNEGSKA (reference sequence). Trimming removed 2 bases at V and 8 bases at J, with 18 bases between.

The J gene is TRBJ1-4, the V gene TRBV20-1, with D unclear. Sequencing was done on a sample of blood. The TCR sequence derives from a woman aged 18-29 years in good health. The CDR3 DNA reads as TGCAGTGCTAGAAACGGGAGAGGCCCAAAAGAAAAACTGTTTTTT. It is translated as CSARNGRGPKEKLFF.